The rows below give T cell receptor beta chains drawn from one sample of a study of blood T cell repertoires in COVID-19. Only in-frame clones appear in the TCRdb table, and some are missing; sequencing was by immunoSEQ multiplex PCR. The sample lists fewer than 100,000 clones; 70% to 80% were seen once. Sample: peripheral blood. The receptors originated from a human donor in a cohort sampled during active COVID-19. Both conserved end residues are part of each CDR3. The D gene is left open where the match is weak. Where a row states a size, it is once, few, many or the class of an expanded clone; other rows omit it.

v_call: TRBV7-9; clone_size: few; j_call: TRBJ2-1; d_call: TRBD1; cdr3_nt: TGTGCCAGCACCGAGGACAGGGGAAATGAGCAGTTCTTC; cdr3_aa: CASTEDRGNEQFF
v_call: TRBV28; clone_size: many; j_call: TRBJ1-5; d_call: .; cdr3_nt: TGTGCCAGCAGCCTAGGGGTAGGTCATCAGCCCCAGCATTTT; cdr3_aa: CASSLGVGHQPQHF
v_call: TRBV30; clone_size: .; j_call: TRBJ2-1; d_call: TRBD2; cdr3_nt: TGTGCCTGGAGTCCGCCGACTAGCGGGAGCTCCTACAATGAGCAGTTCTTC; cdr3_aa: CAWSPPTSGSSYNEQFF
v_call: TRBV18; clone_size: .; j_call: TRBJ2-7; d_call: TRBD1; cdr3_nt: TGTGCCAGCTCTCCCATACAGGGGGACAACGAGCAGTACTTC; cdr3_aa: CASSPIQGDNEQYF
v_call: TRBV5-1; clone_size: .; j_call: TRBJ1-1; d_call: .; cdr3_nt: TGCGCCAGCAGCTTGGCCATACACAGGGCGAACACTGAAGCTTTCTTT; cdr3_aa: CASSLAIHRANTEAFF
v_call: TRBV4-1; clone_size: .; j_call: TRBJ1-1; d_call: TRBD1; cdr3_nt: TGCGCCAGCAGCCAGGCAGGGGGCGAAGTAGCTTTCTTT; cdr3_aa: CASSQAGGEVAFF
v_call: TRBV5-1; clone_size: .; j_call: TRBJ2-3; d_call: TRBD2; cdr3_nt: TGCGCCAGCAGCTTCTCGGGACTAGCGGAGGGCACAGATACGCAGTATTTT; cdr3_aa: CASSFSGLAEGTDTQYF
v_call: TRBV19; clone_size: .; j_call: TRBJ2-2; d_call: TRBD1; cdr3_nt: TGTGCCAGTATGAAGGGGACAGGATACGCGAACACCGGGGAGCTGTTTTTT; cdr3_aa: CASMKGTGYANTGELFF
v_call: TRBV5-1; clone_size: many; j_call: TRBJ1-2; d_call: .; cdr3_nt: TGCGCCAGCAGCTTGGCCAGAACCGATACCACTAACTATGGCTACACCTTC; cdr3_aa: CASSLARTDTTNYGYTF
v_call: TRBV15; clone_size: .; j_call: TRBJ1-4; d_call: TRBD1; cdr3_nt: TGTGCCACCAGCAGCAATACAGGGGGCCGGGCAGGTGAAAAACTGTTTTTT; cdr3_aa: CATSSNTGGRAGEKLFF
v_call: TRBV19; clone_size: .; j_call: TRBJ2-5; d_call: .; cdr3_nt: TGTGCCAGTAGTATGGGGACTTTTCAAGAGACCCAGTACTTC; cdr3_aa: CASSMGTFQETQYF
v_call: TRBV5-1; clone_size: .; j_call: TRBJ2-7; d_call: TRBD2; cdr3_nt: TGCGCCAGCAGCTTGGTCGGGGCCGGGCTAGCGGGAGGCCCGCGGGAGCAGTACTTC; cdr3_aa: CASSLVGAGLAGGPREQYF
v_call: TRBV29-1; clone_size: .; j_call: TRBJ2-7; d_call: .; cdr3_nt: TGCAGCGTTGGAACCCCCAGCTCCTACGAGCAGTACTTC; cdr3_aa: CSVGTPSSYEQYF
v_call: TRBV7-8; clone_size: .; j_call: TRBJ2-5; d_call: TRBD2; cdr3_nt: TGTGCCAGCACCGAGACGGGGGGGAGCGAGACCCAGTACTTC; cdr3_aa: CASTETGGSETQYF
v_call: TRBV19; clone_size: .; j_call: TRBJ2-2; d_call: TRBD2; cdr3_nt: TGTGCCAGTAGTGCAAGGGGGCGGGAGGGCGACGGGGAGCTGTTTTTT; cdr3_aa: CASSARGREGDGELFF
v_call: TRBV18; clone_size: .; j_call: TRBJ2-1; d_call: TRBD1; cdr3_nt: TGTGCCAGCTCACCCGGCGACAGGGGAAATGAGCAGTTCTTC; cdr3_aa: CASSPGDRGNEQFF
v_call: TRBV3-1/TRBV3-2; clone_size: .; j_call: TRBJ1-1; d_call: .; cdr3_nt: TGTGCCAGCAGCCAAGATACGGGGAGGCGGACTGAAGCTTTCTTT; cdr3_aa: CASSQDTGRRTEAFF
v_call: TRBV19; clone_size: .; j_call: TRBJ1-2; d_call: .; cdr3_nt: TGTGCCAGTAGTATAGTACGGGGGACGGGAGGCTACACCTTC; cdr3_aa: CASSIVRGTGGYTF
v_call: TRBV4-2; clone_size: .; j_call: TRBJ2-5; d_call: .; cdr3_nt: TGTGCCAGCAGCCAAACTAAAGAGACCCAGTACTTC; cdr3_aa: CASSQTKETQYF
v_call: TRBV5-1; clone_size: .; j_call: TRBJ2-1; d_call: .; cdr3_nt: TGCGCCAGCAGCTTGGCTTTTGATGAGCAGTTCTTC; cdr3_aa: CASSLAFDEQFF
v_call: TRBV30; clone_size: .; j_call: TRBJ2-6; d_call: TRBD1; cdr3_nt: TGTGCCTGGGCCCGGGACAGTTACTCTGGGGCCAACGTCCTGACTTTC; cdr3_aa: CAWARDSYSGANVLTF
v_call: TRBV14; clone_size: .; j_call: TRBJ1-1; d_call: TRBD1; cdr3_nt: TGTGCCAGCAGCCTAGGACAGGGGGCTTTGGCTTTCTTT; cdr3_aa: CASSLGQGALAFF
v_call: TRBV4-3; clone_size: .; j_call: TRBJ2-7; d_call: TRBD2; cdr3_nt: TGCGCCAGCAGCCAAGATATGGGGGGAGGGATTTACGAGCAGTACTTC; cdr3_aa: CASSQDMGGGIYEQYF
v_call: TRBV6-5; clone_size: once; j_call: TRBJ1-1; d_call: TRBD1; cdr3_nt: TGTGCCAGCAGGACCTACAGGGGCGCTAACACTGAAGCTTTCTTT; cdr3_aa: CASRTYRGANTEAFF
v_call: TRBV6-5; clone_size: .; j_call: TRBJ2-2; d_call: TRBD1; cdr3_nt: TGTGCCAGCACTCGACAGGGGTACACCGGGGAGCTGTTTTTT; cdr3_aa: CASTRQGYTGELFF
v_call: TRBV5-8; clone_size: .; j_call: TRBJ2-3; d_call: .; cdr3_nt: TGTGCCAGCAGCTTGAAGAGGAGGTCTGGCACAGATACGCAGTATTTT; cdr3_aa: CASSLKRRSGTDTQYF
v_call: TRBV4-2; clone_size: once; j_call: TRBJ1-3; d_call: TRBD1; cdr3_nt: TGTGCCAGCAGCCTCGACTGGACAGGGGGCTTCTCTGGAAACACCATATATTTT; cdr3_aa: CASSLDWTGGFSGNTIYF
v_call: TRBV6-5; clone_size: .; j_call: TRBJ1-3; d_call: TRBD1; cdr3_nt: TGTGCCAGCACCTTTGGACAGGGCTCTGGAAACACCATATATTTT; cdr3_aa: CASTFGQGSGNTIYF
v_call: TRBV10-1; clone_size: .; j_call: TRBJ1-2; d_call: .; cdr3_nt: TGCGCCAGCAGTGAGACGGGGGGTACGGATGGCTACACCTTC; cdr3_aa: CASSETGGTDGYTF
v_call: TRBV28; clone_size: .; j_call: TRBJ2-1; d_call: TRBD2; cdr3_nt: TGTGCCAGCAGCCCCCCGGGACTAGCGGGCTACAATGAGCAGTTCTTC; cdr3_aa: CASSPPGLAGYNEQFF
v_call: TRBV15; clone_size: once; j_call: TRBJ2-1; d_call: TRBD2; cdr3_nt: TGTGCCACCAGCAGAGGACTAGCGGGAGAAGGGAATGAGCAGTTCTTC; cdr3_aa: CATSRGLAGEGNEQFF
v_call: TRBV24-1; clone_size: .; j_call: TRBJ1-5; d_call: .; cdr3_nt: TGTGCCACCAGTGATCCGAACGAGGGCGTGGGTTTCGGGCAGCCCCAGCATTTT; cdr3_aa: CATSDPNEGVGFGQPQHF
v_call: TRBV5-1; clone_size: few; j_call: TRBJ1-6; d_call: TRBD1; cdr3_nt: TGCGCCAGCAGCTTGGGGACCACAGGGGTGGAATCACCCCTCCACTTT; cdr3_aa: CASSLGTTGVESPLHF
v_call: TRBV19; clone_size: .; j_call: TRBJ2-2; d_call: .; cdr3_nt: TGTGCCAGTAGCAAACCTCCGACACATACCGGGGAGCTGTTTTTT; cdr3_aa: CASSKPPTHTGELFF
v_call: TRBV7-9; clone_size: many; j_call: TRBJ2-1; d_call: TRBD2; cdr3_nt: TGTGCCAGCAGCCTACCGGGGGGGAATGAGCAGTTCTTC; cdr3_aa: CASSLPGGNEQFF
v_call: TRBV13; clone_size: .; j_call: TRBJ2-5; d_call: TRBD2; cdr3_nt: TGTGCCAGCAGCACTCGGACTAGCGGGCCTCAAGAGACCCAGTACTTC; cdr3_aa: CASSTRTSGPQETQYF
v_call: TRBV15; clone_size: .; j_call: TRBJ2-2; d_call: .; cdr3_nt: TGTGCCACCAGCAGAGATCAATACAGCGGGGAGCTGTTTTTT; cdr3_aa: CATSRDQYSGELFF
v_call: TRBV7-2; clone_size: .; j_call: TRBJ2-1; d_call: TRBD1; cdr3_nt: TGTGCCAGCAGCCCGCGGACAGGGAACAATGAGCAGTTCTTC; cdr3_aa: CASSPRTGNNEQFF
v_call: TRBV6-5; clone_size: .; j_call: TRBJ1-4; d_call: .; cdr3_nt: TGTGCCAGCCTGGGGGACTGGGGCGCTGAAAAACTGTTTTTT; cdr3_aa: CASLGDWGAEKLFF
v_call: TRBV10-3; clone_size: .; j_call: TRBJ2-7; d_call: TRBD2; cdr3_nt: TGTGCCATCAGTGAGATCGGGGCTAGCGGGGGCGAGCAGTACTTC; cdr3_aa: CAISEIGASGGEQYF
v_call: TRBV20-1; clone_size: .; j_call: TRBJ1-5; d_call: .; cdr3_nt: TGCAGTGCTAGTGTCTGGCGGGGGAATCAGCCCCAGCATTTT; cdr3_aa: CSASVWRGNQPQHF
v_call: TRBV11-2; clone_size: .; j_call: TRBJ1-2; d_call: .; cdr3_nt: TGTGCCAGCAGCCCCTGGAGTATTTCTAACTATGGCTACACCTTC; cdr3_aa: CASSPWSISNYGYTF
v_call: TRBV27; clone_size: .; j_call: TRBJ2-7; d_call: TRBD2; cdr3_nt: TGTGCCAGCAGAGCTAGCGGGAGCTCCTACGAGCAGTACTTC; cdr3_aa: CASRASGSSYEQYF
v_call: TRBV3-1/TRBV3-2; clone_size: .; j_call: TRBJ2-1; d_call: TRBD1; cdr3_nt: TGTGCCAGCAGCCAAGAACCCGGGACAGGGGTAGTAAATGAGCAGTTCTTC; cdr3_aa: CASSQEPGTGVVNEQFF
v_call: TRBV18; clone_size: .; j_call: TRBJ2-3; d_call: TRBD2; cdr3_nt: TGTGCCAGCTCACCGCGAGCGGGAGTGGGCACAGATACGCAGTATTTT; cdr3_aa: CASSPRAGVGTDTQYF
v_call: TRBV4-2; clone_size: few; j_call: TRBJ2-1; d_call: TRBD2; cdr3_nt: TGTGCCAGCAGCCAGTCAGCGGGAGACTACAATGAGCAGTTCTTC; cdr3_aa: CASSQSAGDYNEQFF
v_call: TRBV5-1; clone_size: .; j_call: TRBJ2-5; d_call: TRBD2; cdr3_nt: TGCGCCAGCAGCTTACTAGCGGGAGTTCAAGAGACCCAGTACTTC; cdr3_aa: CASSLLAGVQETQYF
v_call: TRBV19; clone_size: .; j_call: TRBJ2-3; d_call: TRBD2; cdr3_nt: TGTGCCAGTAGAACGGGGACTAGCGGGACTCCAAGCACAGATACGCAGTATTTT; cdr3_aa: CASRTGTSGTPSTDTQYF
v_call: TRBV6-2/TRBV6-3; clone_size: .; j_call: TRBJ2-7; d_call: .; cdr3_nt: TGTGCCAGCAGTTACTCTGAGGGCTACGAGCAGTACTTC; cdr3_aa: CASSYSEGYEQYF
v_call: TRBV4-2; clone_size: .; j_call: TRBJ1-5; d_call: .; cdr3_nt: TGTGCCAGCAGCCAAGCGAAGGGGAACAGTGATCTCTGGTACGATCAGCCCCAGCATTTT; cdr3_aa: CASSQAKGNSDLWYDQPQHF
v_call: TRBV10-3; clone_size: few; j_call: TRBJ1-5; d_call: .; cdr3_nt: TGTGCCATCAGTGAGTCGTCAGGGTATAGCAATCAGCCCCAGCATTTT; cdr3_aa: CAISESSGYSNQPQHF
v_call: TRBV5-4; clone_size: .; j_call: TRBJ2-1; d_call: .; cdr3_nt: TGTGCCAGCAGCACCGGACAGATCCAGGTCAATGAGCAGTTCTTC; cdr3_aa: CASSTGQIQVNEQFF
v_call: TRBV19; clone_size: .; j_call: TRBJ2-6; d_call: TRBD1; cdr3_nt: TGTGCCAGTAATAACAGGGGGCTTGGGGCCAACGTCCTGACTTTC; cdr3_aa: CASNNRGLGANVLTF
v_call: TRBV11-2; clone_size: .; j_call: TRBJ2-7; d_call: TRBD1; cdr3_nt: TGTGCCAGCAGCTTAGATTTAGAAGGGGGCAGGGAGCAGTACTTC; cdr3_aa: CASSLDLEGGREQYF
v_call: TRBV19; clone_size: .; j_call: TRBJ2-2; d_call: TRBD2; cdr3_nt: TGTGCCAGTAGTATAGAACTAGCGGAGAACACCGGGGAGCTGTTTTTT; cdr3_aa: CASSIELAENTGELFF
v_call: TRBV5-1; clone_size: few; j_call: TRBJ2-3; d_call: TRBD2; cdr3_nt: TGCGCCAGCAGCTTGGGACTAGCGGGAGGGGCAGATACGCAGTATTTT; cdr3_aa: CASSLGLAGGADTQYF
v_call: TRBV5-4; clone_size: many; j_call: TRBJ2-7; d_call: TRBD2; cdr3_nt: TGTGCCAGCAGCGACGGGACTAGCGCTTCGTACGAGCAGTACTTC; cdr3_aa: CASSDGTSASYEQYF